This T cell receptor beta chain appears in the sequencing data of a study of blood T cell repertoires in COVID-19. The ends were cut back, 5 bases at V and 4 bases at J, with 12 bases in the middle. Looked up from germline, CDR1 is SNHLY and CDR2 is FYNNEI. The CDR3 totals 14 residues. The repertoire was sequenced with immunoSEQ multiplex PCR; TCRdb's copy has only in-frame clones and lacks some. The table shows 35,000 or so clones, with more than 80% occurring only once. This chain connects TRBV2 to TRBJ1-5; D perhaps matches TRBD1 (6 bases). Sequenced sample: peripheral blood. The clonotype comes from a human donor in a cohort sampled during active or convalescent COVID-19. The donor label of this sample is uncertain. CDR3 in amino acids: CASSTRGSNQPQHF. In nucleotides, the CDR3 is TGTGCCAGCAGTACCAGGGGTTCAAATCAGCCCCAGCATTTT.